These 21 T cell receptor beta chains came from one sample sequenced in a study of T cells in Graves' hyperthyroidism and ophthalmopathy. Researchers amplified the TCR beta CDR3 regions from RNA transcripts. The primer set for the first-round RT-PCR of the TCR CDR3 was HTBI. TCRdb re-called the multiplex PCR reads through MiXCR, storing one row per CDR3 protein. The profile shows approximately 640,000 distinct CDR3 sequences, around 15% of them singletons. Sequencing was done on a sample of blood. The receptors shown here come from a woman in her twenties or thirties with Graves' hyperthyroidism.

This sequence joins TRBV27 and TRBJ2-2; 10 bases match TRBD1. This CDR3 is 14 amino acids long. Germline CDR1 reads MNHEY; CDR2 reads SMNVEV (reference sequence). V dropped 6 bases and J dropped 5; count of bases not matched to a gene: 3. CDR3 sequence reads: CASRGQGWTGELFF. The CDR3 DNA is TGTGCCAGCAGGGGACAGGGGTGGACCGGGGAGCTGTTTTTT.

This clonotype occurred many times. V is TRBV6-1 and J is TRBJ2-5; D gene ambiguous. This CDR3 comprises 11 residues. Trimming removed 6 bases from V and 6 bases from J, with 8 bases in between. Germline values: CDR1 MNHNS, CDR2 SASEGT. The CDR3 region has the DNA TGTGCCAGCAGCCCCTCTCAGACCCAGTACTTC. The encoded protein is CASSPSQTQYF.

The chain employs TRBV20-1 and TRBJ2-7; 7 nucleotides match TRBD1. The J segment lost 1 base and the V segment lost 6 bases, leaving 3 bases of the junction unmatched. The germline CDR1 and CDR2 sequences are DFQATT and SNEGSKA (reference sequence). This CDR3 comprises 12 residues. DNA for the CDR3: TGCAGTGCACCGGACAGGTCCTACGAGCAGTACTTC. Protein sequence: CSAPDRSYEQYF.

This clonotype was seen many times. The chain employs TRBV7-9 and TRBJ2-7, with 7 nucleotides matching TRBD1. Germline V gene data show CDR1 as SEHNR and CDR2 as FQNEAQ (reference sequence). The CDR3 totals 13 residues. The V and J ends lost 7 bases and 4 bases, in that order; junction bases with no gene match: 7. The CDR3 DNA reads TGTGCCAGCACCATCTGGGACAGATACGAGCAGTACTTC. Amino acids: CASTIWDRYEQYF.

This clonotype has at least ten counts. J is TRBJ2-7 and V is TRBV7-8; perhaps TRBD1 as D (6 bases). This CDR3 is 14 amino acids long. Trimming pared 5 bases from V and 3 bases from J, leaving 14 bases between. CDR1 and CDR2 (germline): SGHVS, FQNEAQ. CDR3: CASSPRQASYEQYF. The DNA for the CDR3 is TGTGCCAGCAGCCCAAGACAGGCGAGCTACGAGCAGTACTTC. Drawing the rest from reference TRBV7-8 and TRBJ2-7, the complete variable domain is GAGVSQSPRYKVAKRGQDVALRCDPISGHVSLFWYQQALGQGPEFLTYFQNEAQLDKSGLPSDRFFAERPEGSVSTLKIQRTQQEDSAVYLCASSPRQASYEQYFGPGTRLTVT.

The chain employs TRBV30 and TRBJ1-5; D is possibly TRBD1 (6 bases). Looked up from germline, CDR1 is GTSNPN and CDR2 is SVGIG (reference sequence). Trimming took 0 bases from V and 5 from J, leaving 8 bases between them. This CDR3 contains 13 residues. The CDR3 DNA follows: TGTGCCTGGAGTGTACGGGGGCATCAGCCCCAGCATTTT. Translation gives CAWSVRGHQPQHF.

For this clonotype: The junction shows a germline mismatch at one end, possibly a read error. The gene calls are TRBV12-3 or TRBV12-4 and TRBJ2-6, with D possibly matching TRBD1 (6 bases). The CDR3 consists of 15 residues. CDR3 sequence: CTSSPTGLGANVLTF. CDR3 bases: TGTACCAGCAGTCCAACAGGGTTAGGGGCCAACGTCCTGACTTTC.

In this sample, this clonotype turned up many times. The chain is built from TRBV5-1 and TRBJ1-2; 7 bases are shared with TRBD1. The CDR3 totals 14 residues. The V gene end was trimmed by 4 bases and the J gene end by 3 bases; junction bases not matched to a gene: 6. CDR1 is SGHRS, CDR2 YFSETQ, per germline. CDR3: CASSADRLDYGYTF. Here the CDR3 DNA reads TGCGCCAGCAGCGCGGACAGGCTAGACTATGGCTACACCTTC.

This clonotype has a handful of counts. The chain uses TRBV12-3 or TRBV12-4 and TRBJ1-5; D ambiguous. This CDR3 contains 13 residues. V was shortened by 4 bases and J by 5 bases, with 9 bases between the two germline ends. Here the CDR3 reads CASSSSQDQPQHF. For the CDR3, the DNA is TGTGCCAGCAGTTCTTCTCAAGATCAGCCCCAGCATTTT.

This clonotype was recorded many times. CDR3 coding DNA: TGCAGTGCTAGAGAAGTGAACACTGAAGCTTTCTTT. It translates to CSAREVNTEAFF. This chain links TRBV20-1 with TRBJ1-1; D ambiguous. Looked up from germline, CDR1 is DFQATT and CDR2 is SNEGSKA (reference sequence). V shed 0 bases and J shed 0 bases, with 2 bases lying between them. The length of the CDR3 is 12 residues.

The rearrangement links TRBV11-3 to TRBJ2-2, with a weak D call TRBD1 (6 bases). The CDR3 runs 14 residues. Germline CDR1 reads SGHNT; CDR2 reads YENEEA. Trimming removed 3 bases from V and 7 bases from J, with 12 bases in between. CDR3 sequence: CASSLNRVVGELFF. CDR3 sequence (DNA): TGTGCCAGCAGCTTGAACAGGGTCGTCGGGGAGCTGTTTTTT.

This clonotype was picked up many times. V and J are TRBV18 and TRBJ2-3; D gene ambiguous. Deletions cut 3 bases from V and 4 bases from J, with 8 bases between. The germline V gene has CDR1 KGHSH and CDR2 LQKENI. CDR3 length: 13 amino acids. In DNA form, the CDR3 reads TGTGCCAGCTCACCGTTCGAGTCAGATACGCAGTATTTT. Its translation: CASSPFESDTQYF.

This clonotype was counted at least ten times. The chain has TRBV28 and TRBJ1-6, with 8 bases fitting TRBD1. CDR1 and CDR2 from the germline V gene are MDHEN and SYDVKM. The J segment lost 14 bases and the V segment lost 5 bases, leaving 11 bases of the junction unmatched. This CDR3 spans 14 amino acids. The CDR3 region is CASSPPSRDRSLHF. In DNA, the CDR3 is TGTGCCAGCAGTCCGCCATCCAGGGACAGGTCCCTCCACTTT.

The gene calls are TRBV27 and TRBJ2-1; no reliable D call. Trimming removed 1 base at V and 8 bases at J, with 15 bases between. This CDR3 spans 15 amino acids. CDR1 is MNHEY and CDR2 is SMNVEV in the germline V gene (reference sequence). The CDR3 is CASSLWASPGDEQFF. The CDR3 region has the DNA TGTGCCAGCAGTTTATGGGCTTCACCAGGCGATGAGCAGTTCTTC.

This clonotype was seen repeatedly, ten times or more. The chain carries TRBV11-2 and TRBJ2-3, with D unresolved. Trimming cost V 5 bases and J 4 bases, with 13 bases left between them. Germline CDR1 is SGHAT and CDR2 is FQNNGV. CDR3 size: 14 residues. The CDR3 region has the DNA TGTGCCAGCAGCGAGAGAAACCAGGCAGATACGCAGTATTTT. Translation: CASSERNQADTQYF.

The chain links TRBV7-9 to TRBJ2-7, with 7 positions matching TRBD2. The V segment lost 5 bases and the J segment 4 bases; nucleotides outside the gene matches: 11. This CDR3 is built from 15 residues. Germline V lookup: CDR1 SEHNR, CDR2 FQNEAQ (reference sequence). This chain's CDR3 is CASSIPGTTRYEQYF. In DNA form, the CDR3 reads TGTGCCAGCAGCATTCCCGGGACTACGAGATACGAGCAGTACTTC.

CDR3 amino acids: CASSPRQGASGSFEQYF. DNA of the CDR3: TGTGCCAGCAGCCCGCGACAGGGGGCTAGCGGGAGCTTCGAGCAGTACTTC. V usage is TRBV7-2 and J usage is TRBJ2-7; D could derive from TRBD1 or TRBD2 (10 bases each). Trimming stripped 5 bases from V and 6 bases from J, with 26 bases between. This CDR3 is 17 amino acids long. Germline assignment: CDR1 SGHTA and CDR2 FQGNSA. The complete variable domain, with remaining parts taken from reference TRBV7-2 and TRBJ2-7, reads GAGVSQSPSNKVTEKGKDVELRCDPISGHTALYWYRQSLGQGLEFLIYFQGNSAPDKSGLPSDRFSAERTGGSVSTLTIQRTQQEDSAVYLCASSPRQGASGSFEQYFGPGTRLTVT.

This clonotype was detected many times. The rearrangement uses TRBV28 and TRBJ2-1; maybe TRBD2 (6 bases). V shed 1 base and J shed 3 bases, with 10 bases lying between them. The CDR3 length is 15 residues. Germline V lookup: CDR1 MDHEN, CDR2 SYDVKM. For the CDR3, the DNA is TGTGCCAGCAGTTTATCGCGGGGCTTCTACAATGAGCAGTTCTTC. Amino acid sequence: CASSLSRGFYNEQFF.

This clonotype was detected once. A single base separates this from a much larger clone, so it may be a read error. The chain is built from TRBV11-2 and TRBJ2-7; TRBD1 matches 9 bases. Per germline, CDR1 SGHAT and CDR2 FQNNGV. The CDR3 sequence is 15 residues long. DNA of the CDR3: TGTGCCAGCAGCTTAGACCGGACAGGGGCTTACGAGCACTACTTC. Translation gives CASSLDRTGAYEHYF.

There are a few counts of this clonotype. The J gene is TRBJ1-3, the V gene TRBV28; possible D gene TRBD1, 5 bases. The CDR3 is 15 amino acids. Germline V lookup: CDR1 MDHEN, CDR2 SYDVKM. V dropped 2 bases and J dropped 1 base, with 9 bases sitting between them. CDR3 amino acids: CASSLQGSSGNTIYF. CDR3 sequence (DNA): TGTGCCAGCAGTTTACAGGGATCTTCTGGAAACACCATATATTTT.

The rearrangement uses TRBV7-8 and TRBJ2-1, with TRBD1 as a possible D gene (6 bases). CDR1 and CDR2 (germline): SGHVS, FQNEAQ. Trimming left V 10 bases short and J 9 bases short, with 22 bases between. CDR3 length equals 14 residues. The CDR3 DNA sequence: TGTGCCACCAGTGATACAGCAGGGGACGGTGAGCAGTTCTTC. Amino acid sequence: CATSDTAGDGEQFF. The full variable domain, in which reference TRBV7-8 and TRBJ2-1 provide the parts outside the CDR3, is GAGVSQSPRYKVAKRGQDVALRCDPISGHVSLFWYQQALGQGPEFLTYFQNEAQLDKSGLPSDRFFAERPEGSVSTLKIQRTQQEDSAVYLCATSDTAGDGEQFFGPGTRLTVL.